This T cell receptor (beta chain) was observed in a study of graft-versus-host responses after intestinal transplantation. At the level of the study: Recipients underwent multivisceral, liver-intestinal, or isolated intestinal transplants.

Germline V gene lookup returns CDR1 SGHNT and CDR2 YYREEE (reference sequence). There are 18 residues in the CDR3. The V gene lost 2 bases and the J gene lost 2 bases, with 21 bases spanning the gap. Produced via immunoSEQ multiplex PCR; TCRdb's table is partial and in-frame only. Found here are about 85,000 clones, less than 90% of them singletons; the top ten hold about 15%. Worth noting for this clone: Its antigen remains unidentified.

The clonotype comes from a human donor who received an intestinal transplant. This chain links TRBV5-4 with TRBJ2-3, with D possibly TRBD2 on 6 matching bases. The source material was unstimulated CD8+ T cells sorted from spleen or lymph node cells, sampled before intestinal transplant. CDR3: CASSLRGALNLNTDTQYF. For the CDR3, the DNA is TGTGCCAGCAGCTTACGCGGGGCCCTTAACTTAAACACAGATACGCAGTATTTT.